A single sample gave rise to the 18 T cell receptor beta chains below, sequenced in a study of T cell repertoires in cytomegalovirus infection (dated by TCRdb to the late 2010s). TCRdb lists the instrument as Illumina HiSeq 1500. TCRdb reprocessing: public reads trimmed at Q25 with fastp, clones called with MiXCR, in-frame beta chains kept. Each record represents a unique CDR3 protein, reported with the most common genes and DNA among its rows. The sample has 200,000 to 250,000 distinct CDR3 sequences on record, under 8.5% of them singletons. The top ten hold under 7.5% of the sample. The sequenced sample was PBMCs. The source of these receptors is a human donor in good health (CMV status not recorded). Some clones in this sample may be carry-over from other donors' samples.

This clonotype was recorded many times. The chain has TRBV18 and TRBJ1-2; no definite D call. Germline V lookup: CDR1 KGHSH, CDR2 LQKENI. Trimming took 1 base from V and 8 from J, leaving 8 bases between them. The CDR3 runs to 12 residues. The chain's CDR3 is CASSPQGPGYTF. Written as DNA, the CDR3 is TGTGCCAGCTCACCACAGGGTCCAGGCTACACCTTC.

This chain joins TRBV29-1 and TRBJ2-1, with D possibly TRBD2 on 7 matching bases. Germline V gene sequence: CDR1 SQVTM, CDR2 ANQGSEA. CDR3 length: 13 residues. V was pared by 1 base and J by 9 bases, with 13 bases between. The CDR3 is CSVEVGGASEQFF. CDR3 in DNA: TGCAGCGTTGAAGTTGGGGGGGCGAGTGAGCAGTTCTTC.

This clonotype was seen repeatedly, ten times or more. The chain combines TRBV2 with TRBJ1-5; D call uncertain. CDR3 size: 13 residues. V dropped 6 bases and J dropped 2 bases, with 8 bases sitting between them. Germline-derived CDR1 and CDR2 are SNHLY and FYNNEI. CDR3 DNA: TGTGCCAGCAGGGGATGGGGCAATCAGCCCCAGCATTTT. This codes for CASRGWGNQPQHF.

Ten or more counts support this clonotype. This chain connects TRBV7-2 to TRBJ1-2; D gene unclear. The ends were cut back, 1 base at V and 8 bases at J, with 11 bases in the middle. CDR3 length: 13 residues. The germline V gene has CDR1 SGHTA and CDR2 FQGNSA. The CDR3 DNA is TGTGCCAGCAGCTTAGAGGAAGGAACGGGCTACACCTTC. Protein: CASSLEEGTGYTF.

This clonotype was counted ten times or more. The chain recombines TRBV5-4 with TRBJ2-7; perhaps TRBD1 as D (6 bases). V was clipped by 0 bases and J by 3 bases, with 7 bases between them. This CDR3 is 13 amino acids long. Germline V gene lookup returns CDR1 SGHNT and CDR2 YYREEE (reference sequence). The CDR3 DNA reads TGTGCCAGCAGCTTGGCCAGGGGCTACGAGCAGTACTTC. This translates into CASSLARGYEQYF. The entire variable domain, with the rest obtained from reference TRBV5-4 and TRBJ2-7, is as follows: ETGVTQSPTHLIKTRGQQVTLRCSSQSGHNTVSWYQQALGQGPQFIFQYYREEENGRGNFPPRFSGLQFPNYSSELNVNALELDDSALYLCASSLARGYEQYFGPGTRLTVT.

This clonotype turned up a few times. The gene calls are TRBV29-1 and TRBJ1-1; weak D call: TRBD1 (6 bases). The CDR3 totals 12 residues. The V end lost 4 bases, the J end lost 4 bases, and 10 bases lay between the germline ends. Looked up from germline, CDR1 is SQVTM and CDR2 is ANQGSEA. The CDR3 DNA is TGCAGCGTTGTGGGGGCCGGCACTGAAGCTTTCTTT. Translating it yields CSVVGAGTEAFF.

This clonotype was picked up a small number of times. The genes are TRBV29-1 and TRBJ1-1, with a tentative D call TRBD1 (6 bases). The CDR3 is 13 amino acids. Looked up from germline, CDR1 is SQVTM and CDR2 is ANQGSEA. CDR3 region: CSSRDTLNTEAFF. The CDR3 DNA reads TGCAGTTCCCGGGACACTCTGAACACTGAAGCTTTCTTT.

This clonotype was recorded at least ten times. This chain joins TRBV29-1 and TRBJ1-1; the D gene is possibly TRBD1 (6 bases). Germline V gene data show CDR1 as SQVTM and CDR2 as ANQGSEA. With 7 bases removed from V and 1 base from J, the gap between germline ends came to 13 bases. The CDR3 is made up of 13 amino acids. CDR3 sequence (DNA): TGCAGCGGGTCGAGGGGGGGGAACACTGAAGCTTTCTTT. It codes for CSGSRGGNTEAFF.

In this sample, this clonotype turned up many times. This chain joins TRBV7-9 and TRBJ2-7; 9 nucleotides agree with TRBD2. The CDR3 sequence is 14 residues long. J lost 2 bases, V lost 6 bases, and 5 bases had no gene match. The germline gives CDR1 SEHNR, CDR2 FQNEAQ (reference sequence). CDR3 amino acids: CASRTAGGPYEQYF. Here the CDR3 DNA reads TGTGCCAGCAGAACAGCGGGGGGTCCCTACGAGCAGTACTTC.

The table lists this clonotype with many counts. The chain links TRBV6-2 or TRBV6-3 to TRBJ2-3; D call uncertain. This CDR3 comprises 13 residues. V was trimmed by 2 bases and J by 3 bases, leaving 6 bases between them. The germline gives CDR1 MNHEY, CDR2 SVGEGT. The CDR3 DNA reads TGTGCCAGCAGTTACGGTAGAACAGATACGCAGTATTTT. This gives the protein CASSYGRTDTQYF.

Ten or more counts support this clonotype. The V gene is TRBV11-2, the J gene TRBJ1-2; no firm D call. The CDR3 has 14 residues. Germline assignment: CDR1 SGHAT and CDR2 FQNNGV. The V and J ends lost 5 bases and 7 bases respectively, with 17 bases between them. In DNA form, the CDR3 reads TGTGCCAGCAGCCGTGGGAGGATTTTAGGTGGCTACACCTTC. Protein: CASSRGRILGGYTF.

This clonotype was observed at least ten times. The chain carries TRBV19 and TRBJ1-1; D gene unclear. Germline CDR1 LNHDA, CDR2 SQIVND (reference sequence). The CDR3 has 12 residues. The V gene lost 7 bases and the J gene lost 2 bases, with 8 bases spanning the gap. The CDR3 coding sequence is TGTGCCAGTACGACACTAAACACTGAAGCTTTCTTT. Translated, it gives CASTTLNTEAFF.

The V call is TRBV20-1, the J call TRBJ1-5; TRBD1 matches 9 bases. The germline gives CDR1 DFQATT, CDR2 SNEGSKA (reference sequence). CDR3 length: 12 amino acids. The V segment lost 8 bases and the J segment 4 bases; nucleotides outside the gene matches: 3. The CDR3 protein is CSTGGWNQPQHF. CDR3 DNA: TGCAGTACAGGGGGCTGGAATCAGCCCCAGCATTTT.

Ten or more counts support this clonotype. This chain uses TRBV29-1 with TRBJ2-3; a possible D gene is TRBD1 (5 bases). The CDR3 runs 12 residues. Germline lookup yields CDR1 SQVTM and CDR2 ANQGSEA. Trimming left V 3 bases short and J 1 base short, with 5 bases between. This chain's CDR3 is CSVDRGTDTQYF. CDR3 sequence (DNA): TGCAGCGTTGACAGGGGCACAGATACGCAGTATTTT.

This clonotype was recorded many times. The rearrangement uses TRBV20-1 and TRBJ2-3; D is undetermined. CDR1 is DFQATT, CDR2 SNEGSKA, per germline (reference sequence). This CDR3 comprises 14 residues. CDR3 DNA sequence: TGCAGCGCTCGAAAACCCGGCACCACAGATACGCAGTATTTT. Encoded protein: CSARKPGTTDTQYF.

In DNA, the CDR3 is TGTGCCAGCATCAACACCGATGGGACGGAATATGGCTACACCTTC. It is translated as CASINTDGTEYGYTF. The V call is TRBV7-9, the J call TRBJ1-2, with D possibly being TRBD1 (5 bases). This CDR3 spans 15 amino acids. Per germline, CDR1 SEHNR and CDR2 FQNEAQ (reference sequence). The V end was cut by 7 bases, the J end by 5 bases, with 20 bases between.

This clonotype was detected a few times. The chain links TRBV10-3 to TRBJ2-7; tentative D call: TRBD1 (5 bases). Germline-derived CDR1 and CDR2 are ENHRY and SYGVKD. Trimming cost V 0 bases and J 9 bases, with 12 bases left between them. This CDR3 spans 13 amino acids. The CDR3 nucleotides are TGTGCCATCAGTGAGTCCCCAGGGTTCGGGCAGTACTTC. Residues: CAISESPGFGQYF.

This clonotype was seen only a few times. V and J are TRBV4-3 and TRBJ2-5, with TRBD1 matching over 11 bases. CDR1 LGHNA and CDR2 YSLEER come from the germline V gene. Trimming took 1 base from V and 4 from J; bases not matched to a gene: 8. CDR3 size: 17 residues. CDR3 sequence (DNA): TGCGCCAGCAGCCAAGTTGCTCGGACAGGGGGCAGAGAGACCCAGTACTTC. Encoded protein: CASSQVARTGGRETQYF.